This T cell receptor (beta chain) stems from a study of T cell changes during pregnancy in multiple sclerosis. Profiling relied on immunoSEQ multiplex PCR, and the TCRdb table lists in-frame clones only, not all of them. The sample records tens of thousands of clones, around 89% being singletons. The germline V gene encodes CDR1 SGDLS and CDR2 YYNGEE. The V gene end was trimmed by 3 bases and the J gene end by 10 bases; junction bases not matched to a gene: 6. This CDR3 spans 15 amino acids. This clonotype was sampled from a female donor in good health, enrolled as a control in a pregnancy study. This sample comprised CD4+ T cells from peripheral blood mononuclear cells, obtained in the third trimester of pregnancy. The rearrangement links TRBV9 to TRBJ1-6; TRBD1 matches at 11 bases. CDR3 in DNA: TGTGCCAGCAGCGCGGGGGACAGGGGGTGGTCACCCCTCCACTTT. It encodes CASSAGDRGWSPLHF.